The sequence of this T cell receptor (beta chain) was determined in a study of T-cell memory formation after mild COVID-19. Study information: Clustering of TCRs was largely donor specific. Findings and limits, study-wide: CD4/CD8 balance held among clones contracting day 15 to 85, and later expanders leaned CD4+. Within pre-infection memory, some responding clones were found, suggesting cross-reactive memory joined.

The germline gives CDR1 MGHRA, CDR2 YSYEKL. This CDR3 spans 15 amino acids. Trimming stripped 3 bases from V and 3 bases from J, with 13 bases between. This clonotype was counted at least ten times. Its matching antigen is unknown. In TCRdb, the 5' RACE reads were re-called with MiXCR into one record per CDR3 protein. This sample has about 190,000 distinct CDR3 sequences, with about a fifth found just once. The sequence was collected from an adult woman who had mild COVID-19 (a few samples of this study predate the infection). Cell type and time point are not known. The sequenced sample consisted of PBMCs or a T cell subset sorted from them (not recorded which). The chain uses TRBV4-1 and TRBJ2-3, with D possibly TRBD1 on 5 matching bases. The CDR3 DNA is TGCGCCAGCAGCCAGACAGCAGTTTTTACAGATACGCAGTATTTT. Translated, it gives CASSQTAVFTDTQYF.